Below, one TCR beta chain is given with its context. The antigen is unknown. Each CDR3 protein is one row after TCRdb ran MiXCR on the RT-PCR reads. Of about 570,000 distinct CDR3 sequences in the sample, roughly 10% are singletons; the top ten hold more than 8.5%. This record comes from a study of response to subunit inactivated influenza vaccine. This CDR3 spans 13 amino acids. V lost 5 bases to trimming and J lost 6 bases, with 12 bases between them. Study-wide results and caveats: The authors suggested that every seasonal influenza vaccination recruits few new T cells.

The V call is TRBV12-3 or TRBV12-4, the J call TRBJ2-3, with D tentatively TRBD2 (6 bases). This receptor was obtained from a man in his forties or fifties who received an inactivated influenza vaccine. The source was PBMCs from blood, collected on the day of vaccination. The CDR3 DNA reads as TGTGCCAGCAGTCGGGGGTCTTGGGATACGCAGTATTTT. Protein sequence: CASSRGSWDTQYF.